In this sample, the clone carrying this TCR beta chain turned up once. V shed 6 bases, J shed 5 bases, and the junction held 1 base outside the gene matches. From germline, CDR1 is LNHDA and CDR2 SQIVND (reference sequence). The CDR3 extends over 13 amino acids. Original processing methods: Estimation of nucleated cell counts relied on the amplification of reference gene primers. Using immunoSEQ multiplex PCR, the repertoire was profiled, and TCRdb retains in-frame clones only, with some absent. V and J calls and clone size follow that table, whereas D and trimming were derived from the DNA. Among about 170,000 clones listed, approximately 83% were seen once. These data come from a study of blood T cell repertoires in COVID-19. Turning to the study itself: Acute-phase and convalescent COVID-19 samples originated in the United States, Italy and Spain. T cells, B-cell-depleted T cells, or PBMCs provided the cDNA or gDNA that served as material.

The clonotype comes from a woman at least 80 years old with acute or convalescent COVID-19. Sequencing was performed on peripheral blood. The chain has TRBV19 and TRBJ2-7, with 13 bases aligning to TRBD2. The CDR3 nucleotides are TGTGCCAGTAGAGGACTAGCGGGGGACGAGCAGTACTTC. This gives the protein CASRGLAGDEQYF.